One sample yielded the 8 T cell receptor beta chains listed below, sequenced in a study of memory CD8 T cells in hepatitis C reinfection. TCRdb's copy holds only in-frame clones and misses some; the assay was immunoSEQ multiplex PCR. The profile shows 45,000 to 65,000 clones, roughly 91% of them singletons. Described time point: pre-reinfection, 55 to 20 weeks before reinfection detection. No in vitro expansion preceded TCR sequencing of the sorted cells. Sequencing was carried out using naive CD8+ T cells sorted from blood. These receptors were taken from a man aged 18-30 years with hepatitis C virus infection.

The CDR3 DNA reads as TGTGCCAGCAGCTTGGCCGGGGACTATGGCTACACCTTC. This codes for CASSLAGDYGYTF. The chain carries TRBV5-6 and TRBJ1-2; D remains unclear. The germline V gene has CDR1 SGHDT and CDR2 YYEEEE. This CDR3 has 13 residues. V was clipped by 0 bases and J by 3 bases, with 6 bases between them.

The chain links TRBV19 to TRBJ2-7; D is possibly TRBD1 (6 bases). Trimming pared 1 base from V and 0 bases from J, leaving 7 bases between. CDR1 is LNHDA and CDR2 is SQIVND in the germline V gene (reference sequence). This CDR3 spans 14 amino acids. As DNA, the CDR3 is TGTGCCAGTAGTATAGGAGGGGGCTCCTACGAGCAGTACGTC. This gives the protein CASSIGGGSYEQYV.

The CDR3 is CASSEGLAGDSYEQYF. In DNA, the CDR3 is TGCGCCAGCAGTGAGGGGCTAGCGGGAGACTCCTACGAGCAGTACTTC. This chain joins TRBV10-2 and TRBJ2-5; 10 bases are shared with TRBD2. The J call may be faulty, since TRBJ2-7 better matches the DNA end. There are 16 residues in the CDR3. CDR1 WSHSY and CDR2 SAAADI come from the germline V gene.

The chain is built from TRBV18 and TRBJ2-7; D perhaps matches TRBD2 (5 bases). Germline V gives CDR1 KGHSH, CDR2 LQKENI. The CDR3 loop spans 13 amino acids. V lost 5 bases, J lost 7 bases, and 15 bases lay in between. This chain's CDR3 is CASSSKDGGEQYF. In DNA form, the CDR3 reads TGTGCCAGCTCATCCAAGGATGGAGGAGAGCAGTACTTC.

The chain joins TRBV29-1 to TRBJ2-3; D is unresolved. Germline V gene data show CDR1 as SQVTM and CDR2 as ANQGSEA. Trimming took 3 bases from V and 2 from J, leaving 3 bases between them. This CDR3 region has 11 residues. The CDR3 DNA is TGCAGCGTTGACTACACAGATACGCAGTATTTT. It yields the protein CSVDYTDTQYF.

V usage is TRBV5-8 and J usage is TRBJ2-7, with D perhaps matching TRBD2 (6 bases). Between the trimmed V and J ends, which lost 7 bases and 6 bases, there was a span of 20 bases. This CDR3 contains 14 residues. Germline loops: CDR1 SGHTS, CDR2 YDEGEE. Written as DNA, the CDR3 is TGTGCCAGCTGCCCACCGGCGGGGAGGATCGAGCAGTACGTC. Its translation: CASCPPAGRIEQYV.

The rearrangement links TRBV4-1 to TRBJ2-2; 9 positions agree with TRBD2. Germline V gives CDR1 MGHRA, CDR2 YSYEKL. Trimming at V came to 0 bases and at J to 1 base, leaving 6 bases not matched to a gene. The CDR3 contains 18 residues. The CDR3 sequence is CASSQDPLAGRNTGELFF. The CDR3 region has the DNA TGCGCCAGCAGCCAAGACCCTCTAGCGGGGAGGAACACCGGGGAGCTGTTTTTT.

This rearrangement joins TRBV15 to TRBJ2-7; D is unresolved. This CDR3 region has 14 residues. The germline V gene encodes CDR1 LNHNV and CDR2 YYDKDF (reference sequence). V lost 0 bases and J lost 0, with 6 bases in between. The CDR3 loop is CATSRDRGSYEQYF. In DNA form, the CDR3 reads TGTGCCACCAGCAGAGATCGAGGCTCCTACGAGCAGTACTTC. Full variable domain (missing parts from reference TRBV15 and TRBJ2-7): DAMVIQNPRYQVTQFGKPVTLSCSQTLNHNVMYWYQQKSSQAPKLLFHYYDKDFNNEADTPDNFQSRRPNTSFCFLDIRSPGLGDTAMYLCATSRDRGSYEQYFGPGTRLTVT.